This TCR beta chain was identified during a study of T cell responses to AZD1222 COVID-19 vaccine. Using immunoSEQ multiplex PCR, the repertoire was profiled, and TCRdb retains in-frame clones only, with some absent. This sample has 90,000 to 150,000 clones, with 80% to 90% found just once. Germline V lookup: CDR1 MNHEY, CDR2 SVGEGT. The CDR3 extends over 12 amino acids. The V end was cut by 6 bases, the J end by 0 bases, with 6 bases between. Details on this clone: No antigen is known for it.

General observations from the study: White British people made up most donors, females outnumbered males, and clonal diversity was possibly underestimated.

The material sequenced was peripheral blood, taken on day 0 of AZD1222 vaccination. The genes are TRBV6-2 or TRBV6-3 and TRBJ2-7; a weak D match, TRBD2 (5 bases). The origin of this receptor is an adult in good health. CDR3 region: CASSRDSYEQYF. The CDR3 DNA reads TGTGCCAGCAGCCGGGACTCCTACGAGCAGTACTTC.